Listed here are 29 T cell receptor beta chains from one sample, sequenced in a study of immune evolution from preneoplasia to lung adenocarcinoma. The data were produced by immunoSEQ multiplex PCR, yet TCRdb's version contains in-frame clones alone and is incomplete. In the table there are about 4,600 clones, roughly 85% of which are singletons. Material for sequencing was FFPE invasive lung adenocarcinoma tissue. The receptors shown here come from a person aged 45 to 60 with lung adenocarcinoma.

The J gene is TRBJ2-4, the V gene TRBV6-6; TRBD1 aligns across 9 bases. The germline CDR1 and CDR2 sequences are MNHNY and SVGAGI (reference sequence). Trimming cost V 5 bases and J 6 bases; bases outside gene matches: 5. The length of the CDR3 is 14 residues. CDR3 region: CASSPRDRANIQYF. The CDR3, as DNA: TGTGCCAGCAGTCCCCGGGACAGGGCAAACATTCAGTACTTC.

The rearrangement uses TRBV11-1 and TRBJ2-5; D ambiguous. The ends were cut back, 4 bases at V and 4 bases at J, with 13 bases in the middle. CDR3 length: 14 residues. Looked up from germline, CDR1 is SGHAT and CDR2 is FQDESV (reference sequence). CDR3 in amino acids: CASSYRERGETQYF. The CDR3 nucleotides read TGTGCCAGCAGCTATCGAGAGAGAGGAGAGACCCAGTACTTC.

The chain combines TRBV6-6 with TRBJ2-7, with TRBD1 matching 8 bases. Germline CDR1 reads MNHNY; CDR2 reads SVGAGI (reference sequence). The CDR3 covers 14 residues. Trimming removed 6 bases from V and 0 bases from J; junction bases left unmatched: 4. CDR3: CASRDRESSYEQYF. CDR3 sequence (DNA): TGTGCCAGCAGGGACAGGGAAAGCTCCTACGAGCAGTACTTC.

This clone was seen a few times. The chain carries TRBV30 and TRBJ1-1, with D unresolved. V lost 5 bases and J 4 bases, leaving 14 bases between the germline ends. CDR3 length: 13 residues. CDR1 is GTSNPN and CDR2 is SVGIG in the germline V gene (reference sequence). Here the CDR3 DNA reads TGTGCCTGGGTGTGGCAGGCCGCCACTGAAGCTTTCTTT. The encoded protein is CAWVWQAATEAFF. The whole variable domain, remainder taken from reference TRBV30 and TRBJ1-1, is SQTIHQWPATLVQPVGSPLSLECTVEGTSNPNLYWYRQAAGRGLQLLFYSVGIGQISSEVPQNLSASRPQDRQFILSSKKLLLSDSGFYLCAWVWQAATEAFFGQGTRLTVV.

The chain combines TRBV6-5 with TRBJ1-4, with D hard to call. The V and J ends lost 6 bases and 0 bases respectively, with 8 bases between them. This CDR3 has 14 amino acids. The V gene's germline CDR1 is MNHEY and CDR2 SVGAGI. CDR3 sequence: CASRSIATNEKLFF. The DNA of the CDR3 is TGTGCCAGCAGGTCAATTGCAACTAATGAAAAACTGTTTTTT.

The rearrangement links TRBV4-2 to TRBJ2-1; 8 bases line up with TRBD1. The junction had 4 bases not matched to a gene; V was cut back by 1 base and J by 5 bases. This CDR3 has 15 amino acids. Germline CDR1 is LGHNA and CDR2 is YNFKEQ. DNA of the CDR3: TGTGCCAGCAGCCAAGTCGGGGACAGGCACAATGAGCAGTTCTTC. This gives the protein CASSQVGDRHNEQFF.

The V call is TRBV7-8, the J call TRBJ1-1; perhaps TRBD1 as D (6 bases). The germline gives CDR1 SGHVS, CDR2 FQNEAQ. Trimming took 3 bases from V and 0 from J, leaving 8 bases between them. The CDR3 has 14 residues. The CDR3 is CASSFGQMNTEAFF. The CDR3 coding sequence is TGTGCCAGCAGCTTCGGACAGATGAACACTGAAGCTTTCTTT.

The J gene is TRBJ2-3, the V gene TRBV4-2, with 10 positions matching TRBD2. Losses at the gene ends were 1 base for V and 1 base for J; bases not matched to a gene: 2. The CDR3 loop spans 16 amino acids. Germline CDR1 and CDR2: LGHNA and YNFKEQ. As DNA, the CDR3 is TGTGCCAGCAGCCAAGCTAGCGGGAGCGGCACAGATACGCAGTATTTT. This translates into CASSQASGSGTDTQYF.

CDR3 loop: CASSQEVFSEQYF. Here the CDR3 DNA reads TGCGCCAGCAGCCAAGAAGTGTTCTCCGAGCAGTACTTC. The rearrangement joins TRBV4-1 to TRBJ2-7, with D unclear. Between the trimmed V and J ends, which lost 0 bases and 6 bases, there was a span of 9 bases. The CDR3 is 13 amino acids. Germline V gives CDR1 MGHRA, CDR2 YSYEKL.

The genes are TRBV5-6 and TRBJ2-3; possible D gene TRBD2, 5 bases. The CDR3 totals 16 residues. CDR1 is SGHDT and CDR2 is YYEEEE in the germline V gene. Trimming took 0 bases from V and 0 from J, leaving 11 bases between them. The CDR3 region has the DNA TGTGCCAGCAGCTTGGGACGGGGAACTAGCACAGATACGCAGTATTTT. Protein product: CASSLGRGTSTDTQYF.

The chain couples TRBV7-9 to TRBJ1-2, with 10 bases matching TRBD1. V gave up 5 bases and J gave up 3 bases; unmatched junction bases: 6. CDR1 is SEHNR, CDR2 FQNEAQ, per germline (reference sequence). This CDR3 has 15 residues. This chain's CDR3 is CASSGTGVPYYGYTF. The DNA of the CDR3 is TGTGCCAGCAGCGGGACAGGGGTTCCGTACTATGGCTACACCTTC.

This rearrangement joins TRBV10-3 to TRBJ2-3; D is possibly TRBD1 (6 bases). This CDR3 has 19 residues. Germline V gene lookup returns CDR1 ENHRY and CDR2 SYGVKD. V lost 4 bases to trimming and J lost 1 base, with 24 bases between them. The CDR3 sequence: CAISGNDRKALLGTDTQYF. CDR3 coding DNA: TGTGCCATCAGTGGAAATGACAGGAAAGCGCTCCTTGGCACAGATACGCAGTATTTT.

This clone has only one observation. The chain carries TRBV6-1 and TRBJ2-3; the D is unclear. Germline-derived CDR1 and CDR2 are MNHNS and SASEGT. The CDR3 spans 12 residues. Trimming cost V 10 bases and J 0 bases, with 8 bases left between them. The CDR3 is CATRPSTDTQYF. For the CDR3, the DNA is TGTGCCACCCGTCCTAGCACAGATACGCAGTATTTT.

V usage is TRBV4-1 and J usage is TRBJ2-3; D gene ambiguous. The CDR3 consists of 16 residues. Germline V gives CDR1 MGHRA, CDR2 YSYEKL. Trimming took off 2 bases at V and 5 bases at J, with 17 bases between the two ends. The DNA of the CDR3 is TGCGCCAGCAGCCAAAGTCGATGGAGCTCAGGAGATACGCAGTATTTT. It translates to CASSQSRWSSGDTQYF.

The DNA for the CDR3 is TGCGCCAGCAGTGAATATCGTGGAAACACCATATATTTT. It specifies CASSEYRGNTIYF. The chain employs TRBV10-1 and TRBJ1-3; D is unclear. CDR3 length equals 13 residues. V was shortened by 3 bases and J by 3 bases, with 6 bases between the two germline ends. Looked up from germline, CDR1 is WNHNN and CDR2 is SYGVQD (reference sequence).

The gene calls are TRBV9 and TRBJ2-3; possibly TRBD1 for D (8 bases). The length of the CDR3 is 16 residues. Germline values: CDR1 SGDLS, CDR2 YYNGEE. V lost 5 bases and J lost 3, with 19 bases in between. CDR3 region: CASSSETGGVTDTQYF. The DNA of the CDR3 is TGTGCCAGCAGTTCTGAAACAGGGGGGGTGACAGATACGCAGTATTTT.

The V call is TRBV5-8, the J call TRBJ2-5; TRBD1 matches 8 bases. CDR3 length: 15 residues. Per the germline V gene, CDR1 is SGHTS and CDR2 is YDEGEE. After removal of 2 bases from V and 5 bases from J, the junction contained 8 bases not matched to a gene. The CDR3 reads CASSLRDRTDETQYF. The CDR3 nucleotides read TGTGCCAGCAGCTTACGGGACAGGACCGATGAGACCCAGTACTTC.

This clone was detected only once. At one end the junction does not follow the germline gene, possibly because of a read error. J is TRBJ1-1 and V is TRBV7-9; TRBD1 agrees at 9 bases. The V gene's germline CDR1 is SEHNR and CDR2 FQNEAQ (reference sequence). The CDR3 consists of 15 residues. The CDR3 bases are TGTGCCAACAGCTCGATACAGGGGGCCTACACTGAAGCTTTCTTT. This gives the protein CANSSIQGAYTEAFF. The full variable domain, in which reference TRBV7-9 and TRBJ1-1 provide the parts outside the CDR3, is DTGVSQNPRHKITKRGQNVTFRCDPISEHNRLYWYRQTLGQGPEFLTYFQNEAQLEKSRLLSDRFSAERPKGSFSTLEIQRTEQGDSAMYLCANSSIQGAYTEAFFGQGTRLTVV.

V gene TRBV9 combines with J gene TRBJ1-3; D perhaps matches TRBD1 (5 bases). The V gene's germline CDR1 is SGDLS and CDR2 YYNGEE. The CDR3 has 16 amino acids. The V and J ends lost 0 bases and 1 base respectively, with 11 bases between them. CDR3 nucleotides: TGTGCCAGCAGCGTAGGTGTAGGGACTTCTGGAAACACCATATATTTT. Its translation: CASSVGVGTSGNTIYF.

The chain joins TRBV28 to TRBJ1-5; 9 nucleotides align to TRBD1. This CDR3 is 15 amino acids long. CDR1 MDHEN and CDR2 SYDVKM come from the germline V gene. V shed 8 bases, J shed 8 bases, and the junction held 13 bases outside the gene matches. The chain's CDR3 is CASSNRGLRGKPQHF. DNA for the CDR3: TGTGCCAGCTCTAACAGGGGGCTTAGAGGTAAGCCCCAGCATTTT.

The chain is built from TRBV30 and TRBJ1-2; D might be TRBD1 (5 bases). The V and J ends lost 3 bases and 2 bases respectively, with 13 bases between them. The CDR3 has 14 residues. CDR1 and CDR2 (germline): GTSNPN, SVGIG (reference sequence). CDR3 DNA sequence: TGTGCCTGGAGATCAGGGTACGGGAACTATGGCTACACCTTC. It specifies CAWRSGYGNYGYTF.

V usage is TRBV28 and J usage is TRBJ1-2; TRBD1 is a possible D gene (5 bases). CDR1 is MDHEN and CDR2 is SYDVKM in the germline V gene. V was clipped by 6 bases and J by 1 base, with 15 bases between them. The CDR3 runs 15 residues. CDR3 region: CASSRGARGNYGYTF. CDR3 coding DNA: TGTGCCAGCAGCCGCGGGGCAAGGGGTAACTATGGCTACACCTTC.

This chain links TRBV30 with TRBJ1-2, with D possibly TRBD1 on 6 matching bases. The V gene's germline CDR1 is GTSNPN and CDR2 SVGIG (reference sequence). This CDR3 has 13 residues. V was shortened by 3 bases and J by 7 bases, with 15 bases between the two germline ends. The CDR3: CAWRAEQGSGYTF. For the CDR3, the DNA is TGTGCCTGGAGAGCAGAACAGGGTTCTGGCTACACCTTC.

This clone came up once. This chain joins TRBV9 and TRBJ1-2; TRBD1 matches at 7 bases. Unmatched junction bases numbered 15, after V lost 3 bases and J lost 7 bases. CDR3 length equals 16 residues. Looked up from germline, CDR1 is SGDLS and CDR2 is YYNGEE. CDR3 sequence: CASSAQRTGVVGGYTF. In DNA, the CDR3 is TGTGCCAGCAGCGCCCAGAGGACAGGCGTCGTAGGTGGCTACACCTTC.

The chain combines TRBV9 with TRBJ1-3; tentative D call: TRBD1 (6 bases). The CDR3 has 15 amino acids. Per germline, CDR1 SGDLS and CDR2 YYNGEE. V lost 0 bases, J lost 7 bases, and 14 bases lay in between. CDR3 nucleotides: TGTGCCAGCAGCGTAGGTGCGGGGGCCGTTAACACCATATATTTT. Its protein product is CASSVGAGAVNTIYF.

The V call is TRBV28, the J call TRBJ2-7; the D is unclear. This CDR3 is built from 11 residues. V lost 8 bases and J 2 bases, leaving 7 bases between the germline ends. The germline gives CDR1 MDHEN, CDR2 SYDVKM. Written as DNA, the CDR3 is TGTGCCAGCTGGAGTACCTACGAGCAGTACTTC. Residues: CASWSTYEQYF.

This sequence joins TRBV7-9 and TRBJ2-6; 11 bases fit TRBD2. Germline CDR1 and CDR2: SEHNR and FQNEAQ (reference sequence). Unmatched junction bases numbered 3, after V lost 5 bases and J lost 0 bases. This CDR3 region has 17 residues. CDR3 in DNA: TGTGCCAGCAGCAAGACTAGCGGGGTCTCTGGGGCCAACGTCCTGACTTTC. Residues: CASSKTSGVSGANVLTF.

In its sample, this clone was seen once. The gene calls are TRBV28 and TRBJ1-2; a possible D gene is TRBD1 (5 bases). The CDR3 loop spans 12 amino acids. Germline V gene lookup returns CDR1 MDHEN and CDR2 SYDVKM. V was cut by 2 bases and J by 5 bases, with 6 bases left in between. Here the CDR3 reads CASSLRQYGYTF. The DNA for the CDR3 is TGTGCCAGCAGTTTACGACAGTATGGCTACACCTTC.

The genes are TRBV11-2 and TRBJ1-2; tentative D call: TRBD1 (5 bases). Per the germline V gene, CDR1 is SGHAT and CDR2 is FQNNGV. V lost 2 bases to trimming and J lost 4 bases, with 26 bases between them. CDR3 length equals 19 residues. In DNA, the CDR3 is TGTGCCAGCAGCTTAACAGGTTACGGGGAGTCCAGACAGAGCTATGGCTACACCTTC. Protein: CASSLTGYGESRQSYGYTF.